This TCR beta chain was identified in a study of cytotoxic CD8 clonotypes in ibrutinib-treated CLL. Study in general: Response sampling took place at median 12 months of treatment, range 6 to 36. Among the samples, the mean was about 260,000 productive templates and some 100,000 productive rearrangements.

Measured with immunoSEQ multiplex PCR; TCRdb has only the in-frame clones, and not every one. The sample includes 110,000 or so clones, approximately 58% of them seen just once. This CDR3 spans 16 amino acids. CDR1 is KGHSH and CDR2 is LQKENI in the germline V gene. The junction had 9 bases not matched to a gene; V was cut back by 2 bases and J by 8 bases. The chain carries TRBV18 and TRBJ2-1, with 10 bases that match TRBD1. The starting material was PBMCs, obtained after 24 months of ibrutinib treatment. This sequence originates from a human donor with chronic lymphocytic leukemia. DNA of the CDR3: TGTGCCAGCTCACCAGGTCGGGACAGGGGTAAGGATGAGCAGTTCTTC. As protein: CASSPGRDRGKDEQFF. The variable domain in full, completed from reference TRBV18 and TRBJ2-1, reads NAGVMQNPRHLVRRRGQEARLRCSPMKGHSHVYWYRQLPEEGLKFMVYLQKENIIDESGMPKERFSAEFPKEGPSILRIQQVVRGDSAAYFCASSPGRDRGKDEQFFGPGTRLTVL.